This T cell receptor (beta chain) originates from a study of shared clonotypes between healthy human individuals. Naive CD8 populations comprised CD45RO-negative cells positively selected for CCR7, excluding terminally differentiated effector memory CD45RA+ cells. Some clones are missing from TCRdb's copy, which holds only in-frame ones; the method was immunoSEQ multiplex PCR. The sample records about 2.1 million clones, 80% to 95% being singletons. Germline V lookup: CDR1 SQVTM, CDR2 ANQGSEA. With 2 bases clipped from V and 2 bases from J, the junction kept 9 bases outside the gene matches. There are 15 residues in the CDR3.

The genes are TRBV29-1 and TRBJ2-7; 7 positions match TRBD1. Specimen: naive CD8+ T cells from PBMCs. This TCR was sampled from a man aged 18 to 29 in good health. Some clones in this sample may be carry-over from other donors' samples. The CDR3 nucleotides are TGCAGCGTTGAAACGGGGACAGAGGTTACCTACGAGCAGTACTTC. Protein sequence: CSVETGTEVTYEQYF.